This T cell receptor beta chain is drawn from a study of OX40 agonist ivuxolimab in advanced cancers. The protocol was immunoSEQ multiplex PCR, while the TCRdb copy is restricted to in-frame clones and leaves out a portion. The sample contains about 71,000 clones, approximately 78% of which appear only once. On this clone itself: Its target is not known.

Study-level results: The CD4+ and CD8+ T cells in the blood had expanded clonally by week 6 at 0.1 to 3.0 mg/kg.

Germline trimming cut 1 base from V and 4 bases from J; bases unmatched to any gene: 7. The germline CDR1 and CDR2 sequences are LGHNA and YNFKEQ. The CDR3 runs 17 residues. This chain uses TRBV4-2 with TRBJ2-1, with 10 positions matching TRBD2. The clonotype originates from an adult with an advanced solid tumor such as melanoma, head and neck, liver or kidney cancer. The input for sequencing was CD4+ or CD8+ T cells sorted from blood, taken in a trial of the OX40 agonist ivuxolimab. This CDR3 reads CASSQGGAGGRYNEQFF. The CDR3 DNA sequence: TGTGCCAGCAGCCAAGGAGGAGCGGGAGGGCGATACAATGAGCAGTTCTTC.